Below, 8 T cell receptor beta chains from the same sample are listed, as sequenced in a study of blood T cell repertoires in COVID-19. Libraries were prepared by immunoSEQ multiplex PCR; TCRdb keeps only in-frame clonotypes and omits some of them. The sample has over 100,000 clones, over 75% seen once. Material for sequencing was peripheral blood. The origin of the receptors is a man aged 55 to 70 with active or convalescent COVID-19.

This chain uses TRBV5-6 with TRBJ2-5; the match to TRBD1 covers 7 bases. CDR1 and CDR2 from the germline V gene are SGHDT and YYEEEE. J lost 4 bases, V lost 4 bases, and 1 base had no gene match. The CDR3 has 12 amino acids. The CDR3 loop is CASSGTAETQYF. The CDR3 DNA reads TGTGCCAGCAGCGGGACAGCAGAGACCCAGTACTTC.

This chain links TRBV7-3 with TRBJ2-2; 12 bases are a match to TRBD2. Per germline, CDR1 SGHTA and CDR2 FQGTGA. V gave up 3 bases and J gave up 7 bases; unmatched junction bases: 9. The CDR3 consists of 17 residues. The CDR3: CASSLPLLAGGGGELFF. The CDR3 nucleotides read TGTGCCAGCAGCTTGCCGCTCCTAGCGGGAGGGGGCGGGGAGCTGTTTTTT. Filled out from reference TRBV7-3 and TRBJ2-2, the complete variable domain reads GAGVSQTPSNKVTEKGKYVELRCDPISGHTALYWYRQSLGQGPEFLIYFQGTGAADDSGLPNDRFFAVRPEGSVSTLKIQRTERGDSAVYLCASSLPLLAGGGGELFFGEGSRLTVL.

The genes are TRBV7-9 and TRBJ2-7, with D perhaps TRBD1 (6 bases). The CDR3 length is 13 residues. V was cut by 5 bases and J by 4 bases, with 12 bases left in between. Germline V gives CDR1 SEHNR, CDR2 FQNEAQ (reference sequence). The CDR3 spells CASSADRTYEQYF. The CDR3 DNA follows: TGTGCCAGCAGCGCGGACAGAACGTACGAGCAGTACTTC.

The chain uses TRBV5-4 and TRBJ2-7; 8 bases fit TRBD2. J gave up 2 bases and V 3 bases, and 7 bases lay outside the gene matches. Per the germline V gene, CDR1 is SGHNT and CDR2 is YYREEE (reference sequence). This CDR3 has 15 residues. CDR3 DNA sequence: TGTGCCAGCAGCTCCGGTAGCGGGGACGCCTACGAGCAGTACTTC. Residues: CASSSGSGDAYEQYF.

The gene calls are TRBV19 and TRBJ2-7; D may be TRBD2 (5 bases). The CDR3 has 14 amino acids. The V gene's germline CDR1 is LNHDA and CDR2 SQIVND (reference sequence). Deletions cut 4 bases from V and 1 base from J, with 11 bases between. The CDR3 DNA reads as TGTGCCAGTAGTACTCTAGCAGGTTCCTACGAGCAGTACTTC. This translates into CASSTLAGSYEQYF.

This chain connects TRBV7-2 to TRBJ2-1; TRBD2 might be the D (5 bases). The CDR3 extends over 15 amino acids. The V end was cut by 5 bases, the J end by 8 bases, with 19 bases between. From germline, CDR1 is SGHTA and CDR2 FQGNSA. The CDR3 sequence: CASSPRGLSSYEQFF. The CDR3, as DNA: TGTGCCAGCAGCCCCCGTGGACTTTCGAGCTATGAGCAGTTCTTC.

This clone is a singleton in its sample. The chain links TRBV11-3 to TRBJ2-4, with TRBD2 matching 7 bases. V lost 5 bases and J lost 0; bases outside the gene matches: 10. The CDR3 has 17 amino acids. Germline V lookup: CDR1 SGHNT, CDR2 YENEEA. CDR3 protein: CASSLRKGGKAKNIQYF. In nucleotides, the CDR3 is TGTGCCAGCAGCCTCAGGAAGGGAGGGAAAGCCAAAAACATTCAGTACTTC. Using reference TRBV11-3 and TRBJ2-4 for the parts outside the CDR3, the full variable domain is EAGVVQSPRYKIIEKKQPVAFWCNPISGHNTLYWYLQNLGQGPELLIRYENEEAVDDSQLPKDRFSAERLKGVDSTLKIQPAELGDSAVYLCASSLRKGGKAKNIQYFGAGTRLSVL.

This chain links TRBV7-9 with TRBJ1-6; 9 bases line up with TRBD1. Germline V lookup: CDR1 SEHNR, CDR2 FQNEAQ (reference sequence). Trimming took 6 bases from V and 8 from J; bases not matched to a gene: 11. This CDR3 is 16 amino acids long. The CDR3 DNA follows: TGTGCCAGCAGGCCCGGGACAGGGTCTCTCTATTCACCCCTCCACTTT. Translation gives CASRPGTGSLYSPLHF.